Shown below are 9 T cell receptor beta chains from a single sample sequenced in a study of brain T cells in children with intractable seizures. Sample time point: blood from clinic visit 5 months post-surgery; TSC patient then seizure free. Profiling relied on immunoSEQ multiplex PCR, and the TCRdb table lists in-frame clones only, not all of them. The data show 340,000 or so clones, about 93% seen once. Sequences were derived from peripheral blood, sampled less than 6 months after surgery. These receptors were taken from a boy less than two years old with tuberous sclerosis and intractable seizures.

This clone was detected once. The V call is TRBV9, the J call TRBJ2-1, with D unclear. The V gene lost 0 bases and the J gene lost 4 bases, with 11 bases spanning the gap. Germline values: CDR1 SGDLS, CDR2 YYNGEE. The CDR3 covers 15 residues. The CDR3 nucleotides read TGTGCCAGCAGCGTAGAAACCTGGGGTTACAATGAGCAGTTCTTC. Its translation: CASSVETWGYNEQFF.

This chain uses TRBV10-3 with TRBJ1-2; maybe TRBD1 (6 bases). The ends were cut back, 6 bases at V and 0 bases at J, with 14 bases in the middle. Germline V gene sequence: CDR1 ENHRY, CDR2 SYGVKD. The CDR3 runs to 15 residues. CDR3 residues: CAISRQALPNYGYTF. The CDR3 region has the DNA TGTGCCATCAGCAGACAGGCCCTCCCTAACTATGGCTACACCTTC.

Here the CDR3 reads CASSPPGLGGYTF. Written as DNA, the CDR3 is TGTGCCAGCAGCCCCCCGGGGTTGGGTGGCTACACCTTC. The J gene is TRBJ1-2, the V gene TRBV11-3; D is unresolved. V lost 5 bases, J lost 7 bases, and 14 bases lay in between. This CDR3 comprises 13 residues. Germline values: CDR1 SGHNT, CDR2 YENEEA.

The rearrangement uses TRBV19 and TRBJ1-4; D call uncertain. Trimming stripped 5 bases from V and 3 bases from J, with 7 bases between. The CDR3 extends over 13 amino acids. Germline V gene lookup returns CDR1 LNHDA and CDR2 SQIVND (reference sequence). CDR3 in DNA: TGTGCCAGTAGTCAGGCGGCTAATGAAAAACTGTTTTTT. Translation gives CASSQAANEKLFF. The variable domain in full, with the rest retrieved from reference TRBV19 and TRBJ1-4, is DGGITQSPKYLFRKEGQNVTLSCEQNLNHDAMYWYRQDPGQGLRLIYYSQIVNDFQKGDIAEGYSVSREKKESFPLTVTSAQKNPTAFYLCASSQAANEKLFFGSGTQLSVL.

This chain uses TRBV11-2 with TRBJ1-6, with D possibly TRBD1 on 6 matching bases. With 5 bases removed from V and 7 bases from J, the gap between germline ends came to 15 bases. The CDR3 extends over 15 amino acids. In germline, CDR1 is SGHAT, CDR2 FQNNGV. The CDR3 DNA follows: TGTGCCAGCAGCCCACGACAGGTCCTGAATTCACCCCTCCACTTT. This gives the protein CASSPRQVLNSPLHF.

The CDR3 loop reads CASSFGFGEAFF. The CDR3 nucleotides read TGTGCCAGCAGCTTCGGGTTTGGTGAAGCTTTCTTT. V usage is TRBV7-9 and J usage is TRBJ1-1; D is undetermined. CDR3 length equals 12 residues. V lost 3 bases and J 7 bases, leaving 9 bases between the germline ends. Germline V CDR1 and CDR2: SEHNR, FQNEAQ (reference sequence).

Details on this clone: The same CDR3 arises from other DNA sequences in this sample as well. The rearrangement links TRBV27 to TRBJ1-3, with unresolved D. V was pared by 2 bases and J by 7 bases, with 6 bases between. There are 12 residues in the CDR3. The germline gives CDR1 MNHEY, CDR2 SMNVEV (reference sequence). DNA for the CDR3: TGTGCCAGCAGTTTAGGAGGGAACACCATATATTTT. Protein product: CASSLGGNTIYF.

The gene calls are TRBV18 and TRBJ1-6, with D hard to call. Trimming shortened V by 1 base and J by 3 bases, and 4 bases separated the two germline ends. The CDR3 is 14 amino acids. The germline gives CDR1 KGHSH, CDR2 LQKENI. CDR3 DNA: TGTGCCAGCTCACCACACGTCTATAATTCACCCCTCCACTTT. Amino acids: CASSPHVYNSPLHF. Combining the CDR3 with reference TRBV18 and TRBJ1-6 gives the whole variable domain NAGVMQNPRHLVRRRGQEARLRCSPMKGHSHVYWYRQLPEEGLKFMVYLQKENIIDESGMPKERFSAEFPKEGPSILRIQQVVRGDSAAYFCASSPHVYNSPLHFGNGTRLTVT.

The chain recombines TRBV19 with TRBJ2-1; no clear D. There are 11 residues in the CDR3. The germline V and J ends were trimmed by 4 bases and 10 bases, with 8 bases remaining between them. CDR1 is LNHDA and CDR2 is SQIVND in the germline V gene (reference sequence). For the CDR3, the DNA is TGTGCCAGTAGTAAGAGCACGGAGCAGTTCTTC. Translated, it gives CASSKSTEQFF.